This T cell receptor beta chain is from a study of cytomegalovirus exposure and HLA in healthy donors. Findings and caveats of the study: HLA-A and HLA-B allele assignments for most subjects were reportedly predicted accurately using TCR beta sequences. 16,951 TCR beta sequences were associated with HLA alleles at 0.05 false discovery rate in a later analysis.

Vbeta (60) and Jbeta (13) primers were used in the PCR. Per the original methods: About 12 million of about 88 million unique TCR beta chains were shared, per a later count. Generated by immunoSEQ multiplex PCR, the TCRdb table keeps only in-frame clones and is missing some. The D gene and trimming were derived from the DNA, and the V and J assignments and clone size from that table. The sample comprises approximately 140,000 clones, 75% to 90% of which are singletons, and around 3.6% rests with the top ten. The CDR3 totals 14 residues. With 7 bases clipped from V and 0 bases from J, the junction kept 5 bases outside the gene matches. Germline CDR1 SGHTA, CDR2 FQGNSA. This clone is a singleton in its sample. Its antigen remains unidentified.

The genes are TRBV7-2 and TRBJ2-7; 8 nucleotides match TRBD1. The sequence derives from a middle-aged woman in good health and CMV-seronegative. Sequencing input: PBMCs. CDR3 loop: CASTGTGSSYEQYF. In nucleotides, the CDR3 is TGTGCCAGCACCGGGACAGGTAGCTCCTACGAGCAGTACTTC.